This TCR beta chain was recovered during a study of blood T cell repertoires in COVID-19. About this clone: Within the sample, other DNA sequences also encode this same CDR3.

Here immunoSEQ multiplex PCR was the method, and the copy in TCRdb shows in-frame clones only, minus some. This sample has under 350,000 clones, with about nine tenths found just once. V lost 3 bases and J 0 bases, leaving 6 bases between the germline ends. From germline, CDR1 is LGHDT and CDR2 YNNKEL (reference sequence). The CDR3 is 14 amino acids. The chain recombines TRBV3-1 (or the pseudogene TRBV3-2) with TRBJ1-3, with D unresolved. The sequencing sample was made of PBMCs or T cells enriched from blood (not recorded which). The clonotype originates from a young man who had recovered from COVID-19. In DNA form, the CDR3 reads TGTGCCAGCAGCCAGAGGAGCTCTGGAAACACCATATATTTT. Amino acid sequence: CASSQRSSGNTIYF.